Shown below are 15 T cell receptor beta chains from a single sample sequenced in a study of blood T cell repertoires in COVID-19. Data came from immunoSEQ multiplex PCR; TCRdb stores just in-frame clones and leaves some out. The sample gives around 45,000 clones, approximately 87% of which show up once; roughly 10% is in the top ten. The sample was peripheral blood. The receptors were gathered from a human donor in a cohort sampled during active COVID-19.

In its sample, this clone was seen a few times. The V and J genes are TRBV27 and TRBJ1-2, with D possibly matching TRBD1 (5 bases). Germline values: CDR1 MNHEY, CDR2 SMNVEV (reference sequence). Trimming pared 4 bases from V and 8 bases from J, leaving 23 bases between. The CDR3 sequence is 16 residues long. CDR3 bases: TGTGCCAGCAGTTCCCAAGGGGCCGGCGATTGGGAAGGCTACACCTTC. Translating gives CASSSQGAGDWEGYTF.

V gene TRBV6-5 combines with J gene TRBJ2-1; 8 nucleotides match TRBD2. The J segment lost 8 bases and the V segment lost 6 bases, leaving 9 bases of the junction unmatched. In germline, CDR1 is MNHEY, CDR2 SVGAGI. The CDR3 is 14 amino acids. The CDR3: CASSLGLAWDEQFF. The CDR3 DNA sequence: TGTGCCAGCAGCCTTGGACTAGCTTGGGATGAGCAGTTCTTC.

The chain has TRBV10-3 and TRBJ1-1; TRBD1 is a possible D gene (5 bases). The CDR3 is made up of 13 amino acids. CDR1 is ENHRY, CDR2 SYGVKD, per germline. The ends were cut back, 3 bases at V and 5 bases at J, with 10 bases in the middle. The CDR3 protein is CAISDWGGTEAFF. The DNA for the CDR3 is TGTGCCATCAGTGACTGGGGGGGGACTGAAGCTTTCTTT.

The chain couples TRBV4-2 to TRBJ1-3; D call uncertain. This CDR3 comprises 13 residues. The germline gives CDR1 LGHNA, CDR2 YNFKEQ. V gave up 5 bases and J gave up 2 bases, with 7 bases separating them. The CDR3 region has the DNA TGTGCCAGCAGCAGACAAGCTGGAAACACCATATATTTT. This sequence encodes CASSRQAGNTIYF.

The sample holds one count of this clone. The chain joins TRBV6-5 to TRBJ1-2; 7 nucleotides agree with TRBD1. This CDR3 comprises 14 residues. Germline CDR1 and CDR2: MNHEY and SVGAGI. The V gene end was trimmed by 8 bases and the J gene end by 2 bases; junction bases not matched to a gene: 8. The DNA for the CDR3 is TGTGCCAGCGGCCCCAGGGGGTTCAACTATGGCTACACCTTC. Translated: CASGPRGFNYGYTF.

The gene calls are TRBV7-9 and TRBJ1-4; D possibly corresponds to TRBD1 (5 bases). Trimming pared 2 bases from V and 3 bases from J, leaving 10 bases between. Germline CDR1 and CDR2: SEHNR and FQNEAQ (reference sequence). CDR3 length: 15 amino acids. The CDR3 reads CASSLIDSPNEKLFF. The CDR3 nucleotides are TGTGCCAGCAGCTTAATCGACAGTCCTAATGAAAAACTGTTTTTT. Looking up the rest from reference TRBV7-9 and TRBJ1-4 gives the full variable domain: DTGVSQNPRHKITKRGQNVTFRCDPISEHNRLYWYRQTLGQGPEFLTYFQNEAQLEKSRLLSDRFSAERPKGSFSTLEIQRTEQGDSAMYLCASSLIDSPNEKLFFGSGTQLSVL.

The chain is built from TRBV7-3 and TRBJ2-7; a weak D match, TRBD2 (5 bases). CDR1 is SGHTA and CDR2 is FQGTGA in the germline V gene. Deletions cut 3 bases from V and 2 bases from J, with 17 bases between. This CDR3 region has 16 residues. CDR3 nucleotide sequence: TGTGCCAGCAGCTTCCTCACCGGGGAACGCCCCTACGAGCAGTACTTC. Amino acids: CASSFLTGERPYEQYF.

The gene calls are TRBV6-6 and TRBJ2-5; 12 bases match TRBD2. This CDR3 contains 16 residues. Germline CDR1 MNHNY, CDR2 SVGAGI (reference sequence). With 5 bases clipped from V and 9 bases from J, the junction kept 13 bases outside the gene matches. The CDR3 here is CASSIRLAGVAGAQYF. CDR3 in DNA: TGTGCCAGCAGTATTCGACTAGCGGGGGTTGCGGGGGCCCAGTACTTC.

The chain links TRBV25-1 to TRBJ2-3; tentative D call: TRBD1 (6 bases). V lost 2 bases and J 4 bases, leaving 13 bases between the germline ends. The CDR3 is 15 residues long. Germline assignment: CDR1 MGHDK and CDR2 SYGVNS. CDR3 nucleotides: TGTGCCAGCAGTGAACCCGGGGCAGGGGCAGATACGCAGTATTTT. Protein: CASSEPGAGADTQYF.

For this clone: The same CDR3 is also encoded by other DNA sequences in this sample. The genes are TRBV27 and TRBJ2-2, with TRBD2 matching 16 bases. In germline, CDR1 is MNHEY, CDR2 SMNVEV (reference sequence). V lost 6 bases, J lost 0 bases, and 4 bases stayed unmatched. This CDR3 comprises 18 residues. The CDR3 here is CASSPGTSGGANTGELFF. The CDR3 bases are TGTGCCAGCAGCCCAGGGACTAGCGGGGGGGCGAACACCGGGGAGCTGTTTTTT.

The CDR3 reads CASSRDRGWQPQHF. The CDR3 coding sequence is TGTGCCAGCAGTCGGGACAGGGGATGGCAGCCCCAGCATTTT. This chain uses TRBV28 with TRBJ1-5; 10 nucleotides align to TRBD1. Trimming at V came to 5 bases and at J to 7 bases, leaving 5 bases not matched to a gene. Germline assignment: CDR1 MDHEN and CDR2 SYDVKM. The CDR3 has 14 amino acids. Combining the CDR3 with reference TRBV28 and TRBJ1-5 gives the whole variable domain DVKVTQSSRYLVKRTGEKVFLECVQDMDHENMFWYRQDPGLGLRLIYFSYDVKMKEKGDIPEGYSVSREKKERFSLILESASTNQTSMYLCASSRDRGWQPQHFGDGTRLSIL.

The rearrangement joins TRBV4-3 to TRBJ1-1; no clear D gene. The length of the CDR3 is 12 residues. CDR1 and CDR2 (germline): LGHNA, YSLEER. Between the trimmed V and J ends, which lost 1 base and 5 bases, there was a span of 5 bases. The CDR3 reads CASSQGETEAFF. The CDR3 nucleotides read TGCGCCAGCAGCCAAGGGGAGACTGAAGCTTTCTTT.

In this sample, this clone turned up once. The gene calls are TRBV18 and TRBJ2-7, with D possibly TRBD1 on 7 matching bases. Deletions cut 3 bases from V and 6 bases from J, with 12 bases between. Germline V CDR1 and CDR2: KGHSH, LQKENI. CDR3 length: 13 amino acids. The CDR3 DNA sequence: TGTGCCAGCTCACCCGACAGGGAGGCCGAGCAGTACTTC. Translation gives CASSPDREAEQYF. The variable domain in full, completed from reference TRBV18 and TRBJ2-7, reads NAGVMQNPRHLVRRRGQEARLRCSPMKGHSHVYWYRQLPEEGLKFMVYLQKENIIDESGMPKERFSAEFPKEGPSILRIQQVVRGDSAAYFCASSPDREAEQYFGPGTRLTVT.

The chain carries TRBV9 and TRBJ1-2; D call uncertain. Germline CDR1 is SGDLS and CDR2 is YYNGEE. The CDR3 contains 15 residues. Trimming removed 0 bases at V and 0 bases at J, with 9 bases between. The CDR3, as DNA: TGTGCCAGCAGCGTAGGAGGCGCCACTAACTATGGCTACACCTTC. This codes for CASSVGGATNYGYTF.

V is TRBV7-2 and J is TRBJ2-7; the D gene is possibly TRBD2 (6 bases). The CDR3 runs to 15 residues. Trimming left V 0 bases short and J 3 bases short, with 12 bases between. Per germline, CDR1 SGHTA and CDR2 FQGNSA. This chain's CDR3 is CASSLARGPYYEQYF. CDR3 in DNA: TGTGCCAGCAGCTTAGCGCGGGGACCATACTACGAGCAGTACTTC.